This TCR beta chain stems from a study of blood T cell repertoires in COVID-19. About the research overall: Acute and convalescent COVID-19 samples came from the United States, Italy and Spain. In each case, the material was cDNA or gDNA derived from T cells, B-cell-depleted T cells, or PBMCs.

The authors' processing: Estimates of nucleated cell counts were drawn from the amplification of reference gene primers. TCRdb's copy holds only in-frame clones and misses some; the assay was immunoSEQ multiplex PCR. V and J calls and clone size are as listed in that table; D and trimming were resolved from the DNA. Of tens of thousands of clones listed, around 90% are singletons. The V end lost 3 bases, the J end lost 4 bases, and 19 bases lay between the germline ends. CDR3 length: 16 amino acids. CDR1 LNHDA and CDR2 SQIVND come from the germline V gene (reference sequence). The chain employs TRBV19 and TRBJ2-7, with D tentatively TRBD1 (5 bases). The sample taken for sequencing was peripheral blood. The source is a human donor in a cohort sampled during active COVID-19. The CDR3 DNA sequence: TGTGCCAGTAGTATTAGGGGCAGGGATGGCGATTACGAGCAGTACTTC. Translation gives CASSIRGRDGDYEQYF.